The 29 T cell receptor beta chains below come from one sample, sequenced in a study of control samples from healthy donors and cancer patients. Here immunoSEQ multiplex PCR was the method, and the copy in TCRdb shows in-frame clones only, minus some. The sample lists 100,000 to 150,000 clones, more than 75% occurring once. Sequencing used blood. These receptors came from a man between 18 and 29 years old in good health.

Regarding this clone: Germline is not matched at one junction end, which may reflect a read error. The rearrangement joins TRBV5-1 to TRBJ1-2; a weak D match, TRBD1 (6 bases). The CDR3 length is 12 residues. In germline, CDR1 is SGHRS, CDR2 YFSETQ. The CDR3 region is CASTLGGHGYTF. CDR3 in DNA: TGCGCCAGCACCTTGGGGGGGCACGGCTACACCTTC.

The DNA of the CDR3 is TGTGCCAGTAGTCGACAGGGGGCGCGCAATCAGCCCCAGCATTTT. Translating it yields CASSRQGARNQPQHF. The chain recombines TRBV19 with TRBJ1-5; 10 positions agree with TRBD1. The CDR3 contains 15 residues. Per germline, CDR1 LNHDA and CDR2 SQIVND (reference sequence). V lost 5 bases and J lost 2; bases outside the gene matches: 3.

V and J are TRBV6-2 or TRBV6-3 and TRBJ2-1; D is possibly TRBD1 or TRBD2 (5 bases each). CDR1 is MNHEY, CDR2 SVGEGT, per germline. The ends were cut back, 6 bases at V and 0 bases at J, with 21 bases in the middle. The CDR3 is 18 residues long. The CDR3: CASSLKTGAFSSYNEQFF. DNA for the CDR3: TGTGCCAGCAGCCTGAAGACCGGGGCCTTCTCCTCCTACAATGAGCAGTTCTTC.

This clone came up once. The chain combines TRBV19 with TRBJ2-7; possible D gene TRBD1, 6 bases. Per germline, CDR1 LNHDA and CDR2 SQIVND (reference sequence). The CDR3 sequence is 15 residues long. V was pared by 6 bases and J by 1 base, with 16 bases between. CDR3 amino acids: CASSPMKGGSYEQYF. The CDR3 nucleotides read TGTGCCAGTAGCCCCATGAAAGGGGGTTCCTACGAGCAGTACTTC.

The chain has TRBV3-1 (or the pseudogene TRBV3-2) and TRBJ2-1; 10 bases match TRBD2. The CDR3 is 13 residues long. The germline V gene encodes CDR1 LGHDT and CDR2 YNNKEL (reference sequence). V dropped 8 bases and J dropped 7; count of bases not matched to a gene: 5. DNA for the CDR3: TGTGCCAGCCTGCTAGCGGGAGAGAATGAGCAGTTCTTC. This translates into CASLLAGENEQFF.

This clone was seen once. The chain is built from TRBV18 and TRBJ2-2; no definite D call. The length of the CDR3 is 16 residues. The V end was cut by 8 bases, the J end by 2 bases, with 18 bases between. Germline CDR1 is KGHSH and CDR2 is LQKENI. CDR3 residues: CASPPDELSNTGELFF. The CDR3 DNA reads TGTGCCAGCCCTCCGGATGAGCTTAGTAACACCGGGGAGCTGTTTTTT.

The chain is built from TRBV7-9 and TRBJ1-1, with D maybe TRBD1 (5 bases). The CDR3 is made up of 14 amino acids. CDR1 is SEHNR, CDR2 FQNEAQ, per germline (reference sequence). Trimming removed 5 bases from V and 4 bases from J, with 14 bases in between. CDR3 DNA sequence: TGTGCCAGCAGCCAAGATGGGGGAATCACTGAAGCTTTCTTT. It specifies CASSQDGGITEAFF. The whole variable domain, remainder taken from reference TRBV7-9 and TRBJ1-1, is DTGVSQNPRHKITKRGQNVTFRCDPISEHNRLYWYRQTLGQGPEFLTYFQNEAQLEKSRLLSDRFSAERPKGSFSTLEIQRTEQGDSAMYLCASSQDGGITEAFFGQGTRLTVV.

This chain uses TRBV28 with TRBJ2-7, with 7 nucleotides matching TRBD2. Germline values: CDR1 MDHEN, CDR2 SYDVKM. The CDR3 is 15 residues long. With V trimmed by 7 bases and J by 4 bases, 13 bases remained unmatched. In DNA form, the CDR3 reads TGTGCCAGCATACGGGGGGTTGGGAAGCCGTACGAGCAGTACTTC. Translating it yields CASIRGVGKPYEQYF.

Only a few counts were recorded for this clone. CDR3 DNA sequence: TGCGCCAGCAGCCCGGCCATGGGTCAGCCCCAGCATTTT. This translates into CASSPAMGQPQHF. The V call is TRBV5-1, the J call TRBJ1-5; D unresolved. The CDR3 is 13 residues long. V shed 4 bases and J shed 6 bases, with 11 bases lying between them. From germline, CDR1 is SGHRS and CDR2 YFSETQ.

The chain employs TRBV4-1 and TRBJ1-3, with D unclear. In germline, CDR1 is MGHRA, CDR2 YSYEKL. The V and J ends lost 1 base and 0 bases respectively, with 13 bases between them. The CDR3 extends over 17 amino acids. The CDR3 region is CASSQGPEITSGNTIYF. The DNA for the CDR3 is TGCGCCAGCAGCCAAGGTCCAGAAATTACCTCTGGAAACACCATATATTTT.

In this sample, this clone turned up once. The gene calls are TRBV2 and TRBJ2-7; TRBD1 is a possible D gene (6 bases). The V gene lost 3 bases and the J gene lost 5 bases, with 14 bases spanning the gap. Germline V CDR1 and CDR2: SNHLY, FYNNEI. The CDR3 is made up of 14 amino acids. The CDR3 loop reads CASSDRQGSNEQYF. CDR3 coding DNA: TGTGCCAGCAGTGACCGGCAGGGGTCCAACGAGCAGTACTTC.

J is TRBJ2-3 and V is TRBV4-1; TRBD1 aligns across 8 bases. This CDR3 is built from 18 residues. CDR1 is MGHRA, CDR2 YSYEKL, per germline. V was clipped by 1 base and J by 5 bases; unmatched bases: 14. CDR3 DNA: TGCGCCAGCAGCCAAGCCGGGGTACCAGGGGGCGCCTTAGATACGCAGTATTTT. It is translated as CASSQAGVPGGALDTQYF.

The chain is built from TRBV7-2 and TRBJ1-2, with D uncertain. Trimming stripped 8 bases from V and 6 bases from J, with 19 bases between. The CDR3 is 14 amino acids. The germline V gene has CDR1 SGHTA and CDR2 FQGNSA. The DNA of the CDR3 is TGTGCCAGCGCCGCCCGGCGGGCCTCGGATGGCTACACCTTC. Translated, it gives CASAARRASDGYTF. Using reference TRBV7-2 and TRBJ1-2 for the parts outside the CDR3, the full variable domain is GAGVSQSPSNKVTEKGKDVELRCDPISGHTALYWYRQSLGQGLEFLIYFQGNSAPDKSGLPSDRFSAERTGGSVSTLTIQRTQQEDSAVYLCASAARRASDGYTFGSGTRLTVV.

This clone has just a few counts. This chain joins TRBV10-3 and TRBJ2-5, with D possibly being TRBD2 (5 bases). Trimming removed 6 bases at V and 7 bases at J, with 12 bases between. The CDR3 extends over 12 amino acids. Germline loops: CDR1 ENHRY, CDR2 SYGVKD. The CDR3 nucleotides read TGTGCCATCAGGAGCGGATTGGGGACCCAGTACTTC. Translation gives CAIRSGLGTQYF.

This chain uses TRBV28 with TRBJ1-4; 11 bases line up with TRBD1. Germline V gene lookup returns CDR1 MDHEN and CDR2 SYDVKM. V was clipped by 6 bases and J by 5 bases; unmatched bases: 8. The CDR3 loop spans 16 amino acids. The CDR3 DNA reads TGTGCCAGCAGGGGGATAGGACAGGGGGCGAATGAAAAACTGTTTTTT. It yields the protein CASRGIGQGANEKLFF.

The chain combines TRBV21-1 with TRBJ2-5; no DNA check was done on the table's D call, TRBD2. TRBV21-1 is reported as a pseudogene. The CDR3 sequence is 17 residues long. This CDR3 is CASSKVGLAGAQETQYF. The CDR3 DNA sequence: TGTGCCAGCAGCAAAGTGGGGCTAGCGGGAGCCCAAGAGACCCAGTACTTC.

The chain uses TRBV10-1 and TRBJ1-1; TRBD1 agrees at 7 bases. The CDR3 extends over 13 amino acids. Germline V CDR1 and CDR2: WNHNN, SYGVQD (reference sequence). With V trimmed by 6 bases and J by 0 bases, 1 base remained unmatched. CDR3 protein: CASRQGMNTEAFF. The CDR3 DNA reads as TGCGCCAGCAGACAGGGGATGAACACTGAAGCTTTCTTT.

V usage is TRBV19 and J usage is TRBJ1-2; D is uncertain. Germline-derived CDR1 and CDR2 are LNHDA and SQIVND (reference sequence). This CDR3 has 12 residues. Trimming shortened V by 5 bases and J by 4 bases, and 8 bases separated the two germline ends. CDR3 sequence reads: CASSDGIYGYTF. CDR3 bases: TGTGCCAGTAGTGATGGGATCTATGGCTACACCTTC.

The chain employs TRBV30 and TRBJ1-2, with D possibly being TRBD1 (5 bases). Germline assignment: CDR1 GTSNPN and CDR2 SVGIG (reference sequence). The CDR3 is 16 amino acids. V lost 3 bases to trimming and J lost 1 base, with 18 bases between them. CDR3 sequence: CAWRGPGRAFNYGYTF. The CDR3 DNA reads as TGTGCCTGGAGGGGTCCAGGGCGAGCCTTTAACTATGGCTACACCTTC. Filled out from reference TRBV30 and TRBJ1-2, the complete variable domain reads SQTIHQWPATLVQPVGSPLSLECTVEGTSNPNLYWYRQAAGRGLQLLFYSVGIGQISSEVPQNLSASRPQDRQFILSSKKLLLSDSGFYLCAWRGPGRAFNYGYTFGSGTRLTVV.

This chain connects TRBV5-1 to TRBJ2-3, with D unclear. This CDR3 is built from 11 residues. Trimming took 0 bases from V and 6 from J, leaving 2 bases between them. The germline CDR1 and CDR2 sequences are SGHRS and YFSETQ. The CDR3 DNA is TGCGCCAGCAGCTTGGTTGATACGCAGTATTTT. The encoded protein is CASSLVDTQYF.

This clone was recorded a few times. The chain has TRBV2 and TRBJ1-1; D unclear. Germline loops: CDR1 SNHLY, CDR2 FYNNEI. This CDR3 spans 16 amino acids. Trimming stripped 2 bases from V and 0 bases from J, with 13 bases between. In DNA form, the CDR3 reads TGTGCCAGCAGTGAACTAGGGATGCTGATGAACACTGAAGCTTTCTTT. Protein sequence: CASSELGMLMNTEAFF.

This clone was seen once. The chain carries TRBV6-5 and TRBJ2-5, with D tentatively TRBD2 (6 bases). Trimming removed 6 bases at V and 4 bases at J, with 12 bases between. Germline V gene data show CDR1 as MNHEY and CDR2 as SVGAGI. This CDR3 is 13 amino acids long. The chain's CDR3 is CASSRGSGETQYF. Written as DNA, the CDR3 is TGTGCCAGCAGCCGGGGGTCTGGAGAGACCCAGTACTTC.

Concerning this clone itself: The same CDR3 arises from other DNA sequences in this sample as well. This chain joins TRBV28 and TRBJ2-1; 14 bases map to TRBD2. This CDR3 region has 14 residues. The V and J ends lost 6 bases and 10 bases, in that order; junction bases with no gene match: 5. CDR1 MDHEN and CDR2 SYDVKM come from the germline V gene. CDR3 loop: CASSGGLAGGEQFF. CDR3 nucleotide sequence: TGTGCCAGCAGCGGTGGACTAGCGGGAGGCGAGCAGTTCTTC.

V usage is TRBV30 and J usage is TRBJ1-2, with D tentatively TRBD1 (5 bases). Deletions cut 4 bases from V and 8 bases from J, with 17 bases between. The germline gives CDR1 GTSNPN, CDR2 SVGIG (reference sequence). The CDR3 has 13 residues. In nucleotides, the CDR3 is TGTGCCTGGACGCCGGGGCTCGCCGGGGGCTACACCTTC. It yields the protein CAWTPGLAGGYTF.

The chain links TRBV30 to TRBJ1-1; 7 bases line up with TRBD1. The V gene's germline CDR1 is GTSNPN and CDR2 SVGIG (reference sequence). V shed 3 bases and J 5 bases; nucleotides not matched to a gene: 6. The CDR3 has 13 amino acids. CDR3 in DNA: TGTGCCTGGAGGGGCAGGGGGAGGACTGAAGCTTTCTTT. It translates to CAWRGRGRTEAFF.

This sequence joins TRBV5-6 and TRBJ1-1; TRBD1 aligns across 9 bases. Unmatched junction bases numbered 3, after V lost 3 bases and J lost 0 bases. CDR1 and CDR2 (germline): SGHDT, YYEEEE. The CDR3 totals 15 residues. CDR3 bases: TGTGCCAGCAGCTCAGGGGACAGGGTGAACACTGAAGCTTTCTTT. This sequence encodes CASSSGDRVNTEAFF.

The chain couples TRBV2 to TRBJ1-2; D may be TRBD1 (5 bases). The germline V gene has CDR1 SNHLY and CDR2 FYNNEI. The CDR3 length is 14 residues. V was shortened by 2 bases and J by 4 bases, with 11 bases between the two germline ends. The CDR3 spells CASSETGQAYGYTF. In DNA form, the CDR3 reads TGTGCCAGCAGTGAAACGGGGCAGGCCTATGGCTACACCTTC.

The CDR3 DNA is TGTGCCAGCAGTCTAGCGGGCACCTACAATGAGCAGTTCTTC. Encoded protein: CASSLAGTYNEQFF. The chain combines TRBV6-6 with TRBJ2-1; 8 positions match TRBD2. The CDR3 is made up of 14 amino acids. Trimming cost V 5 bases and J 2 bases; bases outside gene matches: 2. Germline loops: CDR1 MNHNY, CDR2 SVGAGI (reference sequence).

The rearrangement joins TRBV12-3 or TRBV12-4 to TRBJ1-4; no definite D call. V was clipped by 3 bases and J by 8 bases, with 10 bases between them. The CDR3 length is 13 residues. The CDR3 sequence: CASSLREIEKLFF. DNA of the CDR3: TGTGCCAGCAGTTTGCGGGAAATAGAAAAACTGTTTTTT.